Shown below are 23 T cell receptor beta chains from a single sample sequenced in a study of blood T cell repertoires in COVID-19. Clones were sequenced by immunoSEQ multiplex PCR, and TCRdb holds only the in-frame ones, with some missing. The sample yields some 260,000 clones, under 90% seen once. Sequenced sample: PBMCs or T cells enriched from blood (not recorded which). These receptors all come from a young man with acute COVID-19.

This rearrangement joins TRBV30 to TRBJ1-1; 7 bases align to TRBD1. This CDR3 region has 14 residues. CDR1 and CDR2 from the germline V gene are GTSNPN and SVGIG (reference sequence). With 4 bases clipped from V and 2 bases from J, the junction kept 7 bases outside the gene matches. CDR3 bases: TGTGCCTGGATGACAGGGCTATCCAACACTGAAGCTTTCTTT. Translating gives CAWMTGLSNTEAFF.

This clone was picked up one time. This sequence joins TRBV29-1 and TRBJ1-1; D not certain. CDR1 and CDR2 from the germline V gene are SQVTM and ANQGSEA. With 6 bases removed from V and 4 bases from J, the gap between germline ends came to 15 bases. The CDR3 is made up of 13 amino acids. The CDR3 sequence is CSVVGLLGTEAFF. The CDR3 region has the DNA TGCAGCGTAGTTGGACTCTTGGGCACTGAAGCTTTCTTT. The whole variable domain, filled in from reference TRBV29-1 and TRBJ1-1, reads SAVISQKPSRDICQRGTSLTIQCQVDSQVTMMFWYRQQPGQSLTLIATANQGSEATYESGFVIDKFPISRPNLTFSTLTVSNMSPEDSSIYLCSVVGLLGTEAFFGQGTRLTVV.

The J gene is TRBJ2-2, the V gene TRBV5-6; D remains ambiguous. With 2 bases removed from V and 6 bases from J, the gap between germline ends came to 11 bases. This CDR3 is built from 14 residues. Germline V CDR1 and CDR2: SGHDT, YYEEEE. In DNA form, the CDR3 reads TGTGCCAGCAGCTTATCTCCTCTCCCCGGGGAGCTGTTTTTT. It is translated as CASSLSPLPGELFF.

V and J are TRBV6-2 or TRBV6-3 and TRBJ2-1, with D possibly matching TRBD1 (6 bases). This CDR3 region has 17 residues. CDR1 is MNHEY and CDR2 is SVGEGT in the germline V gene. With 2 bases removed from V and 1 base from J, the gap between germline ends came to 15 bases. CDR3 in amino acids: CASSYPTGGLSYNEQFF. Written as DNA, the CDR3 is TGTGCCAGCAGTTACCCGACAGGCGGGCTTTCCTACAATGAGCAGTTCTTC.

This chain joins TRBV7-9 and TRBJ1-2; TRBD1 matches at 7 bases. CDR1 and CDR2 (germline): SEHNR, FQNEAQ (reference sequence). J was trimmed by 2 bases and V by 5 bases; bases with no gene match: 5. The CDR3 extends over 14 amino acids. CDR3 DNA sequence: TGTGCCAGCAGCCTGGAGACAGGGAACTATGGCTACACCTTC. Translation gives CASSLETGNYGYTF.

This chain links TRBV5-4 with TRBJ1-6, with TRBD1 identical over 8 bases. V shed 5 bases and J 1 base; nucleotides not matched to a gene: 8. There are 17 residues in the CDR3. CDR1 and CDR2 from the germline V gene are SGHNT and YYREEE (reference sequence). In DNA, the CDR3 is TGTGCCAGCAGTTACGGACAGGGAGCATCCTATAATTCACCCCTCCACTTT. Its protein product is CASSYGQGASYNSPLHF.

This chain links TRBV27 with TRBJ2-5; 12 bases agree with TRBD2. Germline assignment: CDR1 MNHEY and CDR2 SMNVEV (reference sequence). V shed 6 bases, J shed 5 bases, and the junction held 10 bases outside the gene matches. The CDR3 contains 16 residues. CDR3 sequence reads: CASSPWTSGNTETQYF. The CDR3 DNA sequence: TGTGCCAGCAGCCCCTGGACTAGCGGGAATACGGAGACCCAGTACTTC.

The genes are TRBV2 and TRBJ2-5; 7 bases are a match to TRBD1. Trimming at V came to 7 bases and at J to 5 bases, leaving 13 bases not matched to a gene. CDR1 is SNHLY, CDR2 FYNNEI, per germline. The CDR3 extends over 15 amino acids. CDR3 DNA sequence: TGTGCCAGCACAAGGGACAGCTTTCGGCGGGAGACCCAGTACTTC. Its translation is CASTRDSFRRETQYF.

The genes are TRBV4-2 and TRBJ1-5; D is undetermined. Germline V lookup: CDR1 LGHNA, CDR2 YNFKEQ. The ends were cut back, 0 bases at V and 7 bases at J, with 13 bases in the middle. This CDR3 is 15 amino acids long. The CDR3 DNA reads as TGTGCCAGCAGCCAAGATGAATTGGAGGGACAGCCCCAGCATTTT. Its translation is CASSQDELEGQPQHF.

The chain uses TRBV19 and TRBJ2-3, with 12 bases fitting TRBD2. The CDR3 spans 17 residues. Germline CDR1 is LNHDA and CDR2 is SQIVND (reference sequence). With 3 bases clipped from V and 3 bases from J, the junction kept 7 bases outside the gene matches. The CDR3 DNA sequence: TGTGCCAGTAGTATTCCGACTAGCGGGAGTGCGACAGATACGCAGTATTTT. The encoded protein is CASSIPTSGSATDTQYF.

V is TRBV12-3 or TRBV12-4 and J is TRBJ2-1, with a tentative D call TRBD2 (5 bases). CDR3 length equals 13 residues. V was clipped by 3 bases and J by 5 bases, with 8 bases between them. The CDR3 region is CASSLRVDNEQFF. The CDR3 nucleotides are TGTGCCAGCAGTTTGAGGGTGGACAATGAGCAGTTCTTC.

The chain combines TRBV6-5 with TRBJ2-7; 10 positions agree with TRBD1. Germline CDR1 is MNHEY and CDR2 is SVGAGI. J gave up 3 bases and V 7 bases, and 6 bases lay outside the gene matches. This CDR3 spans 14 amino acids. The CDR3 sequence is CASNPGQGNYEQYV. The CDR3 nucleotides read TGTGCCAGCAACCCGGGACAGGGGAACTACGAGCAGTACGTC.

This sequence joins TRBV7-8 and TRBJ2-7; a weak D match, TRBD1 (5 bases). V shed 3 bases and J shed 3 bases, with 12 bases lying between them. Looked up from germline, CDR1 is SGHVS and CDR2 is FQNEAQ. There are 14 residues in the CDR3. DNA of the CDR3: TGTGCCAGCAGCTTGGGTCCAGGGTACTACGAGCAGTACGTC. Encoded protein: CASSLGPGYYEQYV.

This clone is a singleton in its sample. The chain employs TRBV19 and TRBJ1-1; D uncertain. The CDR3 extends over 14 amino acids. V was cut by 3 bases and J by 10 bases, with 18 bases left in between. The germline V gene has CDR1 LNHDA and CDR2 SQIVND (reference sequence). The CDR3 protein is CASSMGSGNQRAFF. The CDR3, as DNA: TGTGCCAGTAGTATGGGATCGGGAAACCAACGAGCTTTCTTT. The full variable domain, in which reference TRBV19 and TRBJ1-1 provide the parts outside the CDR3, is DGGITQSPKYLFRKEGQNVTLSCEQNLNHDAMYWYRQDPGQGLRLIYYSQIVNDFQKGDIAEGYSVSREKKESFPLTVTSAQKNPTAFYLCASSMGSGNQRAFFGQGTRLTVV.

The chain is built from TRBV12-3 or TRBV12-4 and TRBJ2-7, with TRBD2 as a possible D gene (7 bases). The V end was cut by 6 bases, the J end by 6 bases, with 15 bases between. The CDR3 covers 13 residues. CDR3 sequence (DNA): TGTGCCAGCAGCCTCAAAGGGGGGGGCGAGCAGTACGTC. The encoded protein is CASSLKGGGEQYV.

The table lists this clone with a count of one. Other DNA sequences within the sample encode an identical CDR3. The CDR3 protein is CASSRDSNTEAFF. For the CDR3, the DNA is TGTGCCAGCTCAAGGGACAGTAACACTGAAGCTTTCTTT. V gene TRBV18 combines with J gene TRBJ1-1; 7 bases fit TRBD1. CDR3 length: 13 residues. V trimming: 5 bases; J trimming: 2 bases; junction bases outside the gene matches: 2. Germline V gives CDR1 KGHSH, CDR2 LQKENI.

Here the CDR3 DNA reads TGTGCCAGCAGCCTAAAGACGGGACTCCCAGAGTTCTTC. It translates to CASSLKTGLPEFF. This rearrangement joins TRBV3-1 (or the pseudogene TRBV3-2) to TRBJ2-1; TRBD2 might be the D (6 bases). The CDR3 consists of 13 residues. The germline V gene has CDR1 LGHDT and CDR2 YNNKEL (reference sequence). The V and J ends lost 4 bases and 14 bases respectively, with 18 bases between them.

This clone was counted ten times or more. V is TRBV2 and J is TRBJ2-2; a possible D gene is TRBD2 (6 bases). Trimming stripped 6 bases from V and 6 bases from J, with 11 bases between. This CDR3 region has 13 residues. Germline V gene sequence: CDR1 SNHLY, CDR2 FYNNEI. The CDR3 sequence: CASRPPGAGELFF. The DNA for the CDR3 is TGTGCCAGCAGACCCCCGGGGGCCGGGGAGCTGTTTTTT.

The chain recombines TRBV2 with TRBJ1-4, with D possibly being TRBD1 (5 bases). The CDR3 runs to 17 residues. V was pared by 6 bases and J by 0 bases, with 17 bases between. CDR1 is SNHLY and CDR2 is FYNNEI in the germline V gene. The CDR3 reads CASSDLGRGTTNEKLFF. Here the CDR3 DNA reads TGTGCCAGCAGCGACCTTGGGAGGGGTACAACTAATGAAAAACTGTTTTTT.

The J gene is TRBJ2-3, the V gene TRBV4-2; 13 nucleotides line up with TRBD2. The CDR3 consists of 17 residues. Germline assignment: CDR1 LGHNA and CDR2 YNFKEQ. Unmatched junction bases numbered 4, after V lost 4 bases and J lost 0 bases. For the CDR3, the DNA is TGTGCCAGCAGCCTCACACTAGCGGGAGGGAGCACAGATACGCAGTATTTT. Translation: CASSLTLAGGSTDTQYF.

With regard to this clone: One junction end disagrees with the germline gene, perhaps due to a read error. This chain uses TRBV5-1 with TRBJ1-1; TRBD1 agrees at 8 bases. The CDR3 loop spans 14 amino acids. Germline V CDR1 and CDR2: SGHRS, YFSETQ. Here the CDR3 reads CASSADRVWTEAFF. In nucleotides, the CDR3 is TGTGCCAGCAGCGCGGACAGGGTCTGGACTGAAGCTTTCTTT.

The CDR3 DNA follows: TGTGCCACCAGCAGAGATCAGGAGTCCGCGGGAGCTTTCTTT. Translated, it gives CATSRDQESAGAFF. The V gene is TRBV15, the J gene TRBJ1-1; D gene ambiguous. This CDR3 is 14 amino acids long. The germline V gene has CDR1 LNHNV and CDR2 YYDKDF (reference sequence). The germline V and J ends were trimmed by 0 bases and 10 bases, with 15 bases remaining between them.

The chain couples TRBV5-5 to TRBJ1-2; maybe TRBD1 (6 bases). V lost 3 bases, J lost 0 bases, and 12 bases lay in between. Germline V gene data show CDR1 as SGHKS and CDR2 as YYEKEE (reference sequence). The CDR3 is 15 amino acids. In nucleotides, the CDR3 is TGTGCCAGCAGCTCTCGGGGGGCAACTAACTATGGCTACACCTTC. It is translated as CASSSRGATNYGYTF.